Below, 3 T cell receptor beta chains from the same sample are listed, as sequenced in a study of blood T cell repertoires in COVID-19. TCRdb's table, derived via immunoSEQ multiplex PCR, lists solely in-frame clones and lacks some. The sample records more than 55,000 clones, about nine tenths being singletons. The sample consisted of peripheral blood. These receptors were collected from a man aged 50 or older with active COVID-19.

The chain combines TRBV5-1 with TRBJ1-2, with D perhaps TRBD1 (6 bases). The CDR3 consists of 14 residues. CDR1 is SGHRS, CDR2 YFSETQ, per germline. V lost 1 base and J lost 0, with 7 bases in between. DNA for the CDR3: TGCGCCAGCAGCTTGAGGGACACTAACTATGGCTACACCTTC. Translating gives CASSLRDTNYGYTF.

V gene TRBV18 combines with J gene TRBJ1-1; TRBD1 matches at 10 bases. The CDR3 consists of 14 residues. The germline V gene encodes CDR1 KGHSH and CDR2 LQKENI. V was pared by 4 bases and J by 5 bases, with 4 bases of the junction left unmatched. The CDR3 reads CASSRQGARTEAFF. The CDR3 coding sequence is TGTGCCAGCTCACGACAGGGGGCGCGGACTGAAGCTTTCTTT.

This clone has a handful of counts. The genes are TRBV6-6 and TRBJ2-7; D perhaps matches TRBD2 (5 bases). The CDR3 spans 12 residues. Germline V gives CDR1 MNHNY, CDR2 SVGAGI (reference sequence). Between the trimmed V and J ends, which lost 4 bases and 3 bases, there was a span of 7 bases. The chain's CDR3 is CASSWGDYEQYF. As DNA, the CDR3 is TGTGCCAGCAGTTGGGGAGACTACGAGCAGTACTTC.